This TCR beta chain is from a study of breast tumors, draining lymph nodes, adjacent tissues. Germline CDR1 reads SGDLS; CDR2 reads YYNGEE. The CDR3 sequence is 17 residues long. The J segment lost 6 bases and the V segment lost 0 bases, leaving 9 bases of the junction unmatched. This clonotype was found many times. TCRdb called the multiplex PCR reads again in MiXCR, with one record for every CDR3 protein. In the table there are approximately 47,000 distinct CDR3 sequences, about 21% of which are singletons. The TCR originated in a female donor with breast cancer. Some clones in this sample may be carry-over from other donors' samples. The sample comprised breast tumor tissue. The chain employs TRBV9 and TRBJ2-3, with 11 bases aligning to TRBD2. Here the CDR3 reads CASSVAIVAGGPDTQYF. DNA of the CDR3: TGTGCCAGCAGCGTAGCGATAGTAGCGGGGGGGCCGGATACGCAGTATTTT.